These T cell receptor beta chains were read from a single sample in a study of beta chain features in type 1 diabetes. Generated by immunoSEQ multiplex PCR, the TCRdb table keeps only in-frame clones and is missing some. The profile covers under 300,000 clones, with less than 30% appearing a single time and around 0.012% taken by the ten largest. The sample consisted of naive CD4+ T cells from blood. These receptors were collected from a woman between 25 and 40 years old with type 1 diabetes. Both conserved end residues are part of each CDR3. Each record gives: V gene, clone size, D gene, J gene, CDR3 protein, CDR3 DNA. D genes are given only for firm matches. Size tells how often a clone was seen (once, few, many) or the class of an expanded clone, and some rows leave it out.

>TRBV2|.|TRBD1|TRBJ1-1
CASSVEGASAEAFF
TGTGCCAGCAGTGTTGAGGGGGCATCGGCTGAAGCTTTCTTT
>TRBV15|.|TRBD1|TRBJ1-1
CATSRPPGQLNTEAFF
TGTGCCACCAGCAGACCTCCGGGACAGCTGAACACTGAAGCTTTCTTT
>TRBV6-5|.|.|TRBJ1-3
CASTNSGNTIYF
TGTGCCAGCACAAACTCTGGAAACACCATATATTTT
>TRBV5-6|.|TRBD2|TRBJ2-3
CASSSGTSDTQYF
TGTGCCAGCAGCTCCGGGACTAGCGATACGCAGTATTTT
>TRBV11-2|.|TRBD2|TRBJ2-7
CASSLWLAGTYEQYF
TGTGCCAGCAGCTTATGGCTAGCGGGGACCTACGAGCAGTACTTC
>TRBV7-3|.|TRBD2|TRBJ2-1
CASSRLAGGSRNEQFF
TGTGCCAGCAGCAGACTAGCGGGAGGGTCCAGGAATGAGCAGTTCTTC
>TRBV7-9|.|.|TRBJ1-1
CASSAGDVGTEAFF
TGTGCCAGCAGCGCCGGGGATGTCGGCACTGAAGCTTTCTTT
>TRBV2|.|TRBD1|TRBJ2-7
CASSDLRGQGRYEQYF
TGTGCCAGCAGTGACTTGAGGGGACAGGGACGCTACGAGCAGTACTTC
>TRBV11-3|.|TRBD2|TRBJ2-5
CASSQGLAEETQYF
TGTGCCAGCAGTCAGGGACTAGCGGAAGAGACCCAGTACTTC
>TRBV4-1|.|TRBD1|TRBJ1-4
CASRDRGGGEKLFF
TGCGCCAGCAGGGACAGGGGGGGCGGTGAAAAACTGTTTTTT
>TRBV19|.|TRBD1|TRBJ2-2
CASSRRGQGKTGELFF
TGTGCCAGTAGTAGAAGAGGACAGGGGAAAACCGGGGAGCTGTTTTTT
>TRBV6-5|.|.|TRBJ1-2
CASSYSYVNSYGYTF
TGTGCCAGCAGTTACTCGTACGTCAACTCTTATGGCTACACCTTC
>TRBV28|.|TRBD1|TRBJ1-1
CASSPWTGLVGRTEAFF
TGTGCCAGCAGTCCTTGGACAGGTTTGGTTGGTCGGACTGAAGCTTTCTTT
>TRBV30|.|.|TRBJ2-5
CAWSVSETQYF
TGTGCCTGGAGTGTATCTGAGACCCAGTACTTC
>TRBV29-1|few|TRBD2|TRBJ2-5
CSVLGVAGQETQYF
TGCAGCGTTCTCGGGGTAGCGGGGCAAGAGACCCAGTACTTC
>TRBV4-1|few|TRBD1|TRBJ1-2
CASSQGDRGRSNYTF
TGCGCCAGCAGCCAAGGGGACAGGGGGCGAAGTAATTACACCTTC
>TRBV19|.|TRBD2|TRBJ2-1
CASSERLAGIWNEQFF
TGTGCCAGTAGTGAACGCCTAGCGGGAATTTGGAATGAGCAGTTCTTC
>TRBV1|.|.|TRBJ2-7
CTSSQRGLEHCEQYF
TGCACCAGCAGCCAACGGGGACTAGAACATTGCGAGCAGTACTTC
>TRBV30|.|.|TRBJ1-2
CAWSGAPNYGYTF
TGTGCCTGGAGTGGGGCTCCAAACTATGGCTACACCTTC
>TRBV7-3|.|TRBD2|TRBJ2-5
CASSLASGFQETQYF
TGTGCCAGCAGCTTAGCTAGCGGGTTCCAAGAGACCCAGTACTTC
>TRBV2|.|TRBD1|TRBJ1-1
CATYRGEGYTEAFF
TGTGCCACCTACAGGGGGGAAGGCTACACTGAAGCTTTCTTT
>TRBV6-5|.|.|TRBJ2-5
CASSYSGGTYETQYF
TGTGCCAGCAGTTACTCGGGGGGGACATATGAGACCCAGTACTTC
>TRBV13|few|TRBD1|TRBJ1-1
CASSPQGVGTEAFF
TGTGCCAGCAGCCCCCAGGGGGTCGGCACTGAAGCTTTCTTT
>TRBV30|.|.|TRBJ1-4
CAFNSGEKLFF
TGTGCCTTCAATTCCGGGGAAAAACTGTTTTTT
>TRBV4-1|.|.|TRBJ1-4
CASSPGQTLNEKLFF
TGCGCCAGCAGCCCCGGACAGACACTAAATGAAAAACTGTTTTTT
>TRBV10-3|few|TRBD2|TRBJ2-7
CAISGAAGYEQYF
TGTGCCATCAGTGGGGCAGCGGGGTACGAGCAGTACTTC
>TRBV6-5|.|.|TRBJ2-5
CASSNGLAEETQYF
TGTGCCAGCAGTAACGGTTTAGCGGAAGAGACCCAGTACTTC
>TRBV5-1|.|TRBD1|TRBJ2-7
CASSVGLGQNSYEQYF
TGCGCCAGCAGCGTTGGCTTGGGACAGAACTCCTACGAGCAGTACTTC
>TRBV6-1|.|TRBD2|TRBJ2-3
CASSDWGSGRPDTQYF
TGTGCCAGCAGTGACTGGGGTAGCGGGAGACCAGATACGCAGTATTTT